A selection of T cell receptor beta chains follows, all from one sample in a study of blood T cell repertoires in COVID-19. Assay used: immunoSEQ multiplex PCR; TCRdb lists only in-frame clones, some missing. The table has around 250,000 clones, around 90% seen once. The source material was PBMCs or T cells enriched from blood (not recorded which). Receptors originate from a human donor in a cohort exposed to, infected with or recovered from COVID-19 (not recorded which). The donor label of this sample is uncertain. Each CDR3 is given with its conserved first and last residue. The D gene is left open where the match is weak. Clone size is given for some rows only: seen once, a few or many times, or a class if the clone is expanded.

D	V	size	J	DNA	CDR3
-	TRBV5-8	-	TRBJ2-5	TGTGCCAGCAGCTTTCAGGGCGGGGGCGCGGAGACCCAGTACTTC	CASSFQGGGAETQYF
-	TRBV12-3/TRBV12-4	-	TRBJ1-2	TGTGCCAGCAGGTGGGACACGGATGGCTACACCTTC	CASRWDTDGYTF
TRBD1	TRBV2	-	TRBJ2-2	TGTGCCAGCAGTGAGAAGGGACAGGGTTCGAACACCGGGGAGCTGTTTTTT	CASSEKGQGSNTGELFF
TRBD2	TRBV27	-	TRBJ2-2	TGTGCCAGCAGTGATAGCGGGGGCCCCACCGGGGAGCTGTTTTTT	CASSDSGGPTGELFF
TRBD1	TRBV19	-	TRBJ1-2	TGTGCCAGTAGAGACGATCCGGGACAGCCCTATGGCTACACCTTC	CASRDDPGQPYGYTF
TRBD2	TRBV2	-	TRBJ2-4	TGTGCCAGCAGTAAAGCGGTATTGGGCGGGGGGCTAGCCAAAAACATTCAGTACTTC	CASSKAVLGGGLAKNIQYF
TRBD1	TRBV19	-	TRBJ2-5	TGTGCCAGTAGTATCCCGACAGGGACGAAAGAGACCCAGTACTTC	CASSIPTGTKETQYF
-	TRBV9	-	TRBJ2-7	TGTGCCAGCTCCTCTGACGGGGGCTACGAGCAGTACTTC	CASSSDGGYEQYF
TRBD2	TRBV27	once	TRBJ2-2	TGTGCCAGCAGTCTGCGACCTCCGGGACTAGCGGGGGGGCCGGGGACCGGGGAGCTGTTTTTT	CASSLRPPGLAGGPGTGELFF
-	TRBV7-9	-	TRBJ1-1	TGTGCCAGCAGCTTATCATCAGGGAACACTGAAGCTTTCTTT	CASSLSSGNTEAFF
-	TRBV15	-	TRBJ2-4	TGTGCCACCGGGTTGGAGTGGAGACCAAACATTCAGTACTTC	CATGLEWRPNIQYF
-	TRBV5-1	-	TRBJ2-5	TGCGCCAGCAGCTTGGAAGGAGGACAGATAAGGGGGACCCAGTACTTC	CASSLEGGQIRGTQYF
-	TRBV15	-	TRBJ2-3	TGTGCCACCAGCGTCCACAGGGTAAATACGCAGTATTTT	CATSVHRVNTQYF
-	TRBV6-2/TRBV6-3	-	TRBJ1-6	TGTGCCAGCAGTTACGCGCGGGACGGGAGCTCCTATAATTCACCCCTCCACTTT	CASSYARDGSSYNSPLHF
-	TRBV14	-	TRBJ1-4	TGTGCCAGCAGCTTCCACTCCAGACAGCAACTGTTTTTT	CASSFHSRQQLFF
TRBD1	TRBV19	once	TRBJ1-1	TGTGCCAGTAGTTCCGGGACAGGATACACTGAAGCTTTCTTT	CASSSGTGYTEAFF
TRBD2	TRBV19	once	TRBJ2-1	TGTGCCAGTAGTATCAGCGGGGGCGCAAACAATGAGCAGTTCTTC	CASSISGGANNEQFF
TRBD1	TRBV29-1	-	TRBJ1-1	TGCAGCGTTGAGTCGGGACAGGGGGCTTTCTTT	CSVESGQGAFF
-	TRBV10-3	-	TRBJ2-3	TGTGCCACCGAGGGGGTCACAGATACGCAGTATTTT	CATEGVTDTQYF
-	TRBV9	-	TRBJ2-3	TGTGCCAGCAGCGCCCGGACATCAGATACGCAGTATTTT	CASSARTSDTQYF
-	TRBV5-1	-	TRBJ2-7	TGCGCCAGCAGCTTGACCCAGGCGATGGGCGAGCAGTACTTC	CASSLTQAMGEQYF
-	TRBV29-1	-	TRBJ1-2	TGCAGCGTTGAGGGGGCCGAGACTAACTATGGCTACACCTTC	CSVEGAETNYGYTF
-	TRBV7-9	-	TRBJ1-5	TGTGCCAGCAGCTTAGGACAGAATCAGCCCCAGCATTTT	CASSLGQNQPQHF
-	TRBV5-6	once	TRBJ1-4	TGTGCCAGCAGCTGGAGGGATGAAAAACTGTTTTTT	CASSWRDEKLFF
TRBD1	TRBV10-3	-	TRBJ1-6	TGTGCCATCAGGGAGGCAGGGGGCGGCCATAATTCACCCCTCCACTTT	CAIREAGGGHNSPLHF
-	TRBV3-1/TRBV3-2	once	TRBJ2-2	TGTGCCAGCAGCCTCGACACCGGGGAGCTGTTTTTT	CASSLDTGELFF
TRBD1	TRBV12-3/TRBV12-4	-	TRBJ1-1	TGTGCCAGCAGACAGGGGTTGAACACTGAAGCTTTCTTT	CASRQGLNTEAFF
TRBD1	TRBV6-5	-	TRBJ1-4	TGTGCCAGCAGCAGAGACAGGGCCCAGGGTGAAAAACTGTTTTTT	CASSRDRAQGEKLFF
TRBD1	TRBV30	-	TRBJ2-5	TGTGCCTGGAGCCACAGGGGTTGGTACCAAGAGACCCAGTACTTC	CAWSHRGWYQETQYF
-	TRBV2	-	TRBJ2-2	TGTGCCAGCAGTCTACAGGGAACCGGGGAGCTGTTTTTT	CASSLQGTGELFF
TRBD2	TRBV4-2	few	TRBJ2-1	TGTGCCAGCAGCCAAGGAGGGGCGGGAGGGGCCGGATACAATGAGCAGTTCTTC	CASSQGGAGGAGYNEQFF
-	TRBV2	-	TRBJ1-1	TGTGCCAGCAGCGCCACAGGGCGGACTGAAGCTTTCTTT	CASSATGRTEAFF
-	TRBV7-9	-	TRBJ2-2	TGTGCCAGCAGCTTAGATTCCGGGGATAACACCGGGGAGCTGTTTTTT	CASSLDSGDNTGELFF
TRBD1	TRBV12-3/TRBV12-4	-	TRBJ1-2	TGTGCCAGCAGCCAGGGGGACTATGGCTACACCTTC	CASSQGDYGYTF
TRBD1	TRBV11-2	-	TRBJ2-7	TGTGCCAGCAGCCAAGGTATGACAGGGAGCACCTACGAGCAGTACTTC	CASSQGMTGSTYEQYF
TRBD1	TRBV20-1	-	TRBJ2-5	TGCAGTGCTAGTCCGGGACAGGTCGATCGGACCCAGTACTTC	CSASPGQVDRTQYF
TRBD2	TRBV7-2	once	TRBJ2-7	TGTGCCAGCAGCTTAGTCAGCGGGGTTAGCTCCTACGAGCAGTACTTC	CASSLVSGVSSYEQYF
-	TRBV7-6	-	TRBJ2-2	TGTGCCAGCAGCTTAGTATCGGGGGGACAGGCGAACACCGGGGAGCTGTTTTTT	CASSLVSGGQANTGELFF
TRBD1	TRBV24-1	-	TRBJ1-1	TGTGCCACCCGGACAGGGGCGAACACTGAAGCTTTCTTT	CATRTGANTEAFF
TRBD1	TRBV9	-	TRBJ1-4	TGTGCCAGCAGCGGCCGGGACAGTTTAAATGAAAAACTGTTTTTT	CASSGRDSLNEKLFF
-	TRBV6-5	-	TRBJ2-7	TGTGCCAGCATTGCAGGCTCCTACGAGCAGTACTTC	CASIAGSYEQYF
TRBD2	TRBV2	-	TRBJ2-2	TGTGCCAGCAGTGCTTCTAGCGGGGGGCTCACCGGGGAGCTGTTTTTT	CASSASSGGLTGELFF
TRBD1	TRBV6-5	-	TRBJ2-5	TGTGCCAGCAGTTACCCGGGACAGTTGGGGACCCAGTACTTC	CASSYPGQLGTQYF
-	TRBV5-1	few	TRBJ1-1	TGCGCCAGCAGCTCGGGACTGATGAACACTGAAGCTTTCTTT	CASSSGLMNTEAFF
TRBD1	TRBV5-1	-	TRBJ1-2	TGCGCCAGCAGCTTGCAAGGGACAGACTATGGCTACACCTTC	CASSLQGTDYGYTF
TRBD1	TRBV7-3	-	TRBJ2-7	TGTGCCAGCAGCCGGGACAGGGATTACGAGCAGTACTTC	CASSRDRDYEQYF
-	TRBV19	-	TRBJ1-5	TGTGCCAGTAGGTGGGGGGGAAATCAGCCCCAGCATTTT	CASRWGGNQPQHF
-	TRBV12-3/TRBV12-4	-	TRBJ1-5	TGTGCCAGCAGTTTGGACAGACAGCCCCAGCATTTT	CASSLDRQPQHF
-	TRBV6-5	-	TRBJ2-7	TGTGCCAGCAGTCCCGACTACGACAGGCCCGAGCAGTACTTC	CASSPDYDRPEQYF